This T cell receptor beta chain was found in a study of identical twins. This clonotype was detected only a few times. Its antigen remains unknown. Each CDR3 protein is one row after TCRdb ran MiXCR on the 5' RACE reads. Of 410,000 or so distinct CDR3 sequences in the sample, roughly 20% were seen once. Regarding the study as a whole: For out-of-frame beta sequences, excess twin sharing was weaker.

CDR1 is ENHRY and CDR2 is SYGVKD in the germline V gene. The CDR3 totals 14 residues. V trimming: 3 bases; J trimming: 3 bases; junction bases outside the gene matches: 2. The V call is TRBV10-3, the J call TRBJ2-3; 8 positions match TRBD1. The clonotype was recovered from a man over 45 in good health. The sequenced sample consisted of naive T cells sorted from blood. CDR3 residues: CAISEYRGTDTQYF. In DNA form, the CDR3 reads TGTGCCATCAGTGAATACAGGGGGACAGATACGCAGTATTTT.